This is a list of T cell receptor beta chains from one sample in a study of early T cells in non-severe SARS-CoV-2 infection. One entry per CDR3 protein results from TCRdb running MiXCR on the 5' RACE reads. The sample lists 50,000 to 75,000 distinct CDR3 sequences; approximately 9.2% were seen once. The input for sequencing was whole blood, taken at baseline. These receptors all stem from an adult who was a healthcare worker with PCR-confirmed SARS-CoV-2 infection or an uninfected control (not recorded which). Both conserved end residues are part of each CDR3. D genes are given only for firm matches. Size values are once, few and many counts, or a class for expanded clones, and some rows have none.

cdr3_nt	cdr3_aa	v_call	j_call	d_call	clone_size
TGCAGCGTCCAACCCGAGGGAACAGGACAGCCCCAGCATTTT	CSVQPEGTGQPQHF	TRBV29-1	TRBJ1-5	-	few
TGCAGTGCTAGTCGTACAGGTCCGCAGTTCTTC	CSASRTGPQFF	TRBV20-1	TRBJ2-1	-	-
TGTGCCAGCAGGACTAACAGGGAAGCTAACTATGGCTACACCTTC	CASRTNREANYGYTF	TRBV27	TRBJ1-2	-	many
TGTGCCAGCAGTGAACGTCGGACAGGGGAGGGATCACCCCTCCACTTT	CASSERRTGEGSPLHF	TRBV25-1	TRBJ1-6	TRBD1	-
TGTGCCTGGAGCCAAACAGGGATAACCAAAAACATTCAGTACTTC	CAWSQTGITKNIQYF	TRBV30	TRBJ2-4	-	-
TGCAGTGCTAGAGATCTAGGGACAGGGAGTGGCTACACCTTC	CSARDLGTGSGYTF	TRBV20-1	TRBJ1-2	TRBD1	many
TGTGCCAGCAGCCGGATTCGAGAGACCCAGTACTTC	CASSRIRETQYF	TRBV3-1	TRBJ2-5	-	-
TGCGCCAGCAGCTTGGTCTCTTCCGGGGGCTCAGATACGCAGTATTTT	CASSLVSSGGSDTQYF	TRBV5-1	TRBJ2-3	-	once
TGCAGTGCGTCGGGACTAGCGGGAGGACCGCAGTACTTC	CSASGLAGGPQYF	TRBV20-1	TRBJ2-7	TRBD2	few
TGCGCCAGCTCTCGAGGGGATGAAAAACTGTTTTTT	CASSRGDEKLFF	TRBV10-1	TRBJ1-4	-	many
TGCGCCAGCTCCCCGGGGAGACTGAACACTGAAGCTTTCTTT	CASSPGRLNTEAFF	TRBV5-1	TRBJ1-1	-	few
TGTGCCAGCAGCCTCCAGATCACTGAAGCTTTCTTT	CASSLQITEAFF	TRBV11-2	TRBJ1-1	-	-
TGTGCCAGCAGAAACCAGGGGGGGGAGACCCAGTACTTC	CASRNQGGETQYF	TRBV7-8	TRBJ2-5	-	-
TGCAGTGCTAGGCCCCTTTACTTAATTACAGATACGCAGTATTTT	CSARPLYLITDTQYF	TRBV20-1	TRBJ2-3	-	many
TGTGCCAGCAGCTTAGTTATATATGAAGCTTTCTTT	CASSLVIYEAFF	TRBV7-9	TRBJ1-1	-	-
TGTGCCAGCAGTTTTCGGGGACAGGGGGTATGGAGGCAGTTCTTC	CASSFRGQGVWRQFF	TRBV27	TRBJ2-1	TRBD1	many
TGTGCCAGCAGATCGACTAGCGGGAGCGGGACCGGGGAGCTGTTTTTT	CASRSTSGSGTGELFF	TRBV6-6	TRBJ2-2	TRBD2	many
TGTGCCAGCAGCTCCCGACTAGCGGAGTACAATGAGCAGTTCTTC	CASSSRLAEYNEQFF	TRBV7-3	TRBJ2-1	TRBD2	-